These 6 T cell receptor beta chains were sequenced from one sample in a study of response to subunit inactivated influenza vaccine. Each CDR3 protein is one row after TCRdb ran MiXCR on the RT-PCR reads. The sample lists about 540,000 distinct CDR3 sequences; less than 25% were seen once. These records were also assigned to another study, of T cells expressing NK-cell markers. From that paper: Template switching by 5'RACE with UMIs generated the TCR beta cDNA.

Sample: CD4+ T cells sorted from PBMCs, taken 11 to 12 days after vaccination. The receptors shown here come from a man in his forties or fifties who received an inactivated influenza vaccine.

This sequence joins TRBV15 and TRBJ2-1; 7 positions match TRBD1. V was pared by 1 base and J by 4 bases, with 4 bases of the junction left unmatched. The germline V gene has CDR1 LNHNV and CDR2 YYDKDF (reference sequence). The CDR3 has 15 residues. CDR3 in DNA: TGTGCCACCAGCAGAGCTGGGGACAGATACAATGAGCAGTTCTTC. Its translation: CATSRAGDRYNEQFF.

V and J are TRBV2 and TRBJ2-1, with 12 positions matching TRBD2. CDR3 length: 18 amino acids. V trimming: 6 bases; J trimming: 7 bases; junction bases outside the gene matches: 16. Germline CDR1 is SNHLY and CDR2 is FYNNEI. CDR3 loop: CASSAPPSGLAGKNEQFF. The CDR3 DNA follows: TGTGCCAGCAGCGCCCCTCCGTCCGGACTAGCGGGAAAAAATGAGCAGTTCTTC.

This clonotype was seen only a few times. This rearrangement joins TRBV2 to TRBJ1-1; D remains ambiguous. Trimming pared 7 bases from V and 1 base from J, leaving 13 bases between. Germline CDR1 is SNHLY and CDR2 is FYNNEI. The CDR3 covers 14 residues. CDR3 region: CASTRGGGNTEAFF. CDR3 nucleotides: TGTGCCAGCACCCGCGGCGGCGGGAACACTGAAGCTTTCTTT.

The sample holds a few counts of this clonotype. In nucleotides, the CDR3 is TGCAGTGCTAGAGCGACGGGGTACAATCAGCCCCAGCATTTT. It translates to CSARATGYNQPQHF. The V call is TRBV20-1, the J call TRBJ1-5; D is undetermined. CDR3 length: 14 residues. The germline CDR1 and CDR2 sequences are DFQATT and SNEGSKA (reference sequence). V gave up 1 base and J gave up 3 bases, with 10 bases separating them.

The chain has TRBV20-1 and TRBJ2-5; D remains ambiguous. The ends were cut back, 4 bases at V and 0 bases at J, with 15 bases in the middle. This CDR3 region has 15 residues. The germline V gene encodes CDR1 DFQATT and CDR2 SNEGSKA (reference sequence). The CDR3 nucleotides read TGCAGTGCTATCTGGGTAAAGCGACACCAAGAGACCCAGTACTTC. Its protein is CSAIWVKRHQETQYF.

The chain uses TRBV7-2 and TRBJ2-2, with 9 positions matching TRBD2. Losses at the gene ends were 0 bases for V and 6 bases for J; bases not matched to a gene: 5. The V gene's germline CDR1 is SGHTA and CDR2 FQGNSA. The CDR3 length is 16 residues. The DNA of the CDR3 is TGTGCCAGCAGCTTAGCGGGTAGCGGGGGATCCGGGGAGCTGTTTTTT. Translating it yields CASSLAGSGGSGELFF.